A selection of T cell receptor beta chains follows, all from one sample in a study of blood T cell repertoires in COVID-19. The method was immunoSEQ multiplex PCR; TCRdb's version includes in-frame clones alone and lacks a portion of them. The table lists about 300,000 clones, 89% of them singletons. Sequencing was carried out using peripheral blood. The receptors derive from a woman aged 25-40 years with COVID-19, enrolled during active disease. The CDR3 runs from the conserved cysteine through the conserved F or W. A D gene is named only where the DNA matches it firmly. Clone size, where shown, is once, few, many, or a class for clones that have expanded.

d_call	v_call	j_call	clone_size	cdr3_nt	cdr3_aa
NA	TRBV4-1	TRBJ2-2	NA	TGCGCCAGCAGGACAGCACAGGCCTCGCCAACCGGGGAGCTGTTTTTT	CASRTAQASPTGELFF
NA	TRBV5-6	TRBJ1-6	few	TGTGCCAGCAGCGCTACAGGTTTTAATTCACCCCTCCACTTT	CASSATGFNSPLHF
TRBD2	TRBV2	TRBJ2-3	once	TGTGCCAGCAGTGAATTTACTAGCGGGGGCACAGATACGCAGTATTTT	CASSEFTSGGTDTQYF
NA	TRBV10-1	TRBJ1-2	once	TGCGCCAGCAGTGAGTGGGAGAACTATGGCTACACCTTC	CASSEWENYGYTF
NA	TRBV13	TRBJ2-7	NA	TGTGCCAGCAGCTTAGCGGGGGTCTACGAGCAGTACTTC	CASSLAGVYEQYF
NA	TRBV6-5	TRBJ2-7	NA	TGTGCCAGCAGCCCAGACAGGTACGAGCAGTACTTC	CASSPDRYEQYF
NA	TRBV29-1	TRBJ1-2	NA	TGCAGCGTTGAAGGCCCAGAGGGTGGCTACACCTTC	CSVEGPEGGYTF
NA	TRBV7-6	TRBJ1-3	NA	TGTGCCAGCAGCTTAGGTCGGGGTCTCTCTGGAAACACCATATATTTT	CASSLGRGLSGNTIYF
TRBD1	TRBV6-2/TRBV6-3	TRBJ1-5	once	TGTGCCAGCAGCCGGGACAGGGGAGGTCAGCCCCAGCATTTT	CASSRDRGGQPQHF
NA	TRBV27	TRBJ1-5	NA	TGTGCCAGCAGACGAAATACAGGGAATCAGCCCCAGCATTTT	CASRRNTGNQPQHF
NA	TRBV4-2	TRBJ1-3	few	TGTGCCAGCAGCCCCTCTACTGGAAACACCATATATTTT	CASSPSTGNTIYF
TRBD2	TRBV11-2	TRBJ2-1	NA	TGTGCCAGCAGCACCCAGACTAGCGGGGGGGCGGGTGAGCAGTTCTTC	CASSTQTSGGAGEQFF
NA	TRBV3-1/TRBV3-2	TRBJ1-4	NA	TGTGCCAGCAGCCGGGGCCAGCTTAATGAAAAACTGTTTTTT	CASSRGQLNEKLFF
NA	TRBV3-1/TRBV3-2	TRBJ2-3	NA	TGTGCCAGCAGCCAAGGGGTCCAGCGAAGCACAGATACGCAGTATTTT	CASSQGVQRSTDTQYF
NA	TRBV18	TRBJ2-1	NA	TGTGCCAGCTCCCCTCACCTTGGATCGGGGGATGAGCAGTTCTTC	CASSPHLGSGDEQFF
TRBD1	TRBV6-5	TRBJ2-2	NA	TGTGCCAGCAGACCTTCGACAGGGTGGACCGGGGAGCTGTTTTTT	CASRPSTGWTGELFF
NA	TRBV2	TRBJ1-2	NA	TGTGCCAGCAGTGAATGGGCAGGGATCGGTGACTATGGCTACACCTTC	CASSEWAGIGDYGYTF
NA	TRBV24-1	TRBJ1-5	NA	TGTGCCACCAGTGTAGCTAGCAATCAGCCCCAGCATTTT	CATSVASNQPQHF
TRBD1	TRBV23-1	TRBJ2-2	NA	TGCGCCAGCAGTCAGCCCGACAGGGGAAGACGCACCGGGGAGCTGTTTTTT	CASSQPDRGRRTGELFF
NA	TRBV5-1	TRBJ1-1	NA	TGCGCCAGCAGCTCCAGGGGTTGGGACACTGAAGCTTTCTTT	CASSSRGWDTEAFF
NA	TRBV2	TRBJ2-5	NA	TGTGCCAGCAGTGAAGAACGGCAGACACAAGAGACCCAGTACTTC	CASSEERQTQETQYF
NA	TRBV4-1	TRBJ1-6	NA	TGCGCCAGCAGCCTTCAGGGTTATAGCAGTTCACCCCTCCACTTT	CASSLQGYSSSPLHF
NA	TRBV7-2	TRBJ2-7	NA	TGTGCCAGCAGTCTTCGACAGGGAGGTTTCTACGAGCAGTACTTC	CASSLRQGGFYEQYF
NA	TRBV7-9	TRBJ1-1	NA	TGTGCCAACAGCTCTGCGCGGGGAAACACTGAAGCTTTCTTT	CANSSARGNTEAFF
TRBD1	TRBV6-1	TRBJ1-2	NA	TGTGCCAGCAGTGGAGGACCTGACAGGGACGTGAGCTATGGCTACACCTTC	CASSGGPDRDVSYGYTF
NA	TRBV7-6	TRBJ2-5	NA	TGTGCCAGCAGCTCTTTGGGTTCGGGTCTTTACCAAGAGACCCAGTACTTC	CASSSLGSGLYQETQYF
NA	TRBV6-5	TRBJ1-2	NA	TGTGCCATCTTCGACAGAACTAACTATGGCTACACCTTC	CAIFDRTNYGYTF
NA	TRBV5-1	TRBJ1-1	NA	TGCGCCAGCAGCTTAGGGGGTAACTTAATGAACACTGAAGCTTTCTTT	CASSLGGNLMNTEAFF
NA	TRBV5-1	TRBJ1-6	NA	TGCGCCAGCAGTCCCATGGACACCGTTAATTCACCCCTCCACTTT	CASSPMDTVNSPLHF
NA	TRBV7-9	TRBJ2-3	NA	TGTGCCAGCGCGATACTCAGCACAGATACGCAGTATTTT	CASAILSTDTQYF
TRBD2	TRBV14	TRBJ2-1	NA	TGTGCCAGCAGCCAAGACTTGGGCGGGGGGCCCTATTACACCTACAATGAGCAGTTCTTC	CASSQDLGGGPYYTYNEQFF
TRBD1	TRBV3-1/TRBV3-2	TRBJ1-2	NA	TGTGCCAGCAGCCCGACAGGGTGGGAAACTGGGGGCTACACCTTC	CASSPTGWETGGYTF
TRBD2	TRBV4-1	TRBJ2-1	NA	TGCGCCAGCAGCCAAGATTGGCAGACTAGCGGGGACAATGAGCAGTTCTTC	CASSQDWQTSGDNEQFF
TRBD1	TRBV5-1	TRBJ2-7	NA	TGCGCCAGCAGCTCGGAGTGGGGACAGGGAATCAAGCAGTACTTC	CASSSEWGQGIKQYF
NA	TRBV6-2/TRBV6-3	TRBJ2-4	NA	TGTGCCAGCAGTTACTCGGCAGGGGCAAACATTCAGTACTTC	CASSYSAGANIQYF
TRBD2	TRBV11-2	TRBJ2-7	NA	TGTGCCAGCAGACCTCCGGGACTAAGCTCCTACGAGCAGTACTTC	CASRPPGLSSYEQYF
TRBD2	TRBV19	TRBJ2-1	NA	TGTGCCAGTAGTATCGGGGCGGGGGCCTACAATGAGCAGTTCTTC	CASSIGAGAYNEQFF